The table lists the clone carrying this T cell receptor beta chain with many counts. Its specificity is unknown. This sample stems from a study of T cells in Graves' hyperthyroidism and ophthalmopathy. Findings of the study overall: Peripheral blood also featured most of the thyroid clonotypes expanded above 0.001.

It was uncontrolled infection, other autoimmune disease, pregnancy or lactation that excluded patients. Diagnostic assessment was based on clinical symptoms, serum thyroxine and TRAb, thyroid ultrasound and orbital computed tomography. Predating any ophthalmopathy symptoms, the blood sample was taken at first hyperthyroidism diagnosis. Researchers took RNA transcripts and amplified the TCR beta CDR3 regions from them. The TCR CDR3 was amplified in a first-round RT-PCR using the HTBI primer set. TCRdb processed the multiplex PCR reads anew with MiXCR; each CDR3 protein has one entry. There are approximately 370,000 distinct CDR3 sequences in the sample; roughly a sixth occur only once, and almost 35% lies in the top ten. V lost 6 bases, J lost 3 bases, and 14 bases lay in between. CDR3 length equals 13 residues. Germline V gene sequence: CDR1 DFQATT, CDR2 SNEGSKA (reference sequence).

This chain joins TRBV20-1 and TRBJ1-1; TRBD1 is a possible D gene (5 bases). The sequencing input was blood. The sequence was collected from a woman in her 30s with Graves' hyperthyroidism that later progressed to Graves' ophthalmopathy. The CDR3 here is CSAQGDLYTEAFF. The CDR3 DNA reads TGCAGTGCCCAAGGGGACCTTTACACTGAAGCTTTCTTT.